The clone carrying this T cell receptor beta chain was recorded a few times. The CDR3 is made up of 14 amino acids. The germline V gene encodes CDR1 MNHEY and CDR2 SMNVEV (reference sequence). V shed 2 bases and J shed 3 bases, with 8 bases lying between them. The source of the sample is a study of T cells in Graves' hyperthyroidism and ophthalmopathy. Patients with uncontrolled infections, other autoimmune diseases, pregnancy or lactation were excluded. The investigators amplified TCR beta CDR3 regions from RNA transcripts. First-round RT-PCR targeting the TCR CDR3 was performed with the HTBI primer set. Each CDR3 protein is one row after TCRdb ran MiXCR on the multiplex PCR reads. Of hundreds of thousands of distinct CDR3 sequences in the sample, under 20% were seen once.

The chain carries TRBV27 and TRBJ1-5; D unresolved. Source material: blood. The source of this sequence is a young woman with Graves' ophthalmopathy. The CDR3 DNA is TGTGCCAGCAGTTTACGAGCGCACAATCAGCCCCAGCATTTT. It is translated as CASSLRAHNQPQHF.